A single sample gave rise to the 27 T cell receptor beta chains below, sequenced in a study of cytomegalovirus exposure and HLA in healthy donors. It was with 60 Vbeta and 13 Jbeta primers that the PCR ran. TCRdb's table, derived via immunoSEQ multiplex PCR, lists solely in-frame clones and lacks some. The sample has roughly 69,000 clones. What was sequenced was PBMCs. The source is a woman younger than 45 in good health and CMV-seronegative.

V usage is TRBV27 and J usage is TRBJ2-5; D possibly corresponds to TRBD2 (6 bases). With 8 bases removed from V and 5 bases from J, the gap between germline ends came to 18 bases. CDR1 MNHEY and CDR2 SMNVEV come from the germline V gene (reference sequence). The length of the CDR3 is 14 residues. The CDR3 DNA reads as TGTGCCAGCGGACTGATCGGGAGAAGCGAGACCCAGTACTTC. It yields the protein CASGLIGRSETQYF.

The chain uses TRBV11-1 and TRBJ2-5; D may be TRBD2 (5 bases). CDR1 SGHAT and CDR2 FQDESV come from the germline V gene (reference sequence). Trimming left V 2 bases short and J 2 bases short, with 9 bases between. The CDR3 is 14 residues long. This chain's CDR3 is CASSLRTYQETQYF. For the CDR3, the DNA is TGTGCCAGCAGCTTAAGGACTTATCAAGAGACCCAGTACTTC.

The chain has TRBV6-6 and TRBJ2-7; 10 bases map to TRBD1. Trimming removed 6 bases from V and 4 bases from J; junction bases left unmatched: 9. CDR1 MNHNY and CDR2 SVGAGI come from the germline V gene (reference sequence). The CDR3 contains 15 residues. As DNA, the CDR3 is TGTGCCAGCAGACCTTCGACAGGGGGCATGTACGAGCAGTACTTC. Residues: CASRPSTGGMYEQYF.

CDR3 amino acids: CASSPRGTYSYEQYF. DNA of the CDR3: TGTGCCAGCAGCCCCAGGGGGACTTACTCCTACGAGCAGTACTTC. V gene TRBV9 combines with J gene TRBJ2-7; perhaps TRBD1 as D (7 bases). The V gene lost 4 bases and the J gene lost 0 bases, with 14 bases spanning the gap. This CDR3 spans 15 amino acids. CDR1 SGDLS and CDR2 YYNGEE come from the germline V gene.

This chain joins TRBV5-6 and TRBJ2-1, with TRBD1 identical over 10 bases. Germline V lookup: CDR1 SGHDT, CDR2 YYEEEE. The CDR3 runs 14 residues. Trimming took 3 bases from V and 8 from J; bases not matched to a gene: 5. The CDR3 DNA sequence: TGTGCCAGCAGCTCCGGGACAGGGGACGATGAGCAGTTCTTC. Its protein is CASSSGTGDDEQFF.

As regards this clone: The sample contains more than one DNA sequence encoding this CDR3. The CDR3 bases are TGCGCCAGCAGCCCAAGGGAGGACACTGAAGCTTTCTTT. Translated, it gives CASSPREDTEAFF. The rearrangement links TRBV4-3 to TRBJ1-1; no firm D call. The CDR3 is 13 amino acids. The germline gives CDR1 LGHNA, CDR2 YSLEER. Trimming removed 4 bases at V and 3 bases at J, with 9 bases between.

The chain combines TRBV4-1 with TRBJ2-2, with 8 bases matching TRBD2. Germline V gives CDR1 MGHRA, CDR2 YSYEKL. V dropped 4 bases and J dropped 4; count of bases not matched to a gene: 8. This CDR3 region has 16 residues. CDR3 sequence: CASSPSGGGTTGELFF. The CDR3 DNA is TGCGCCAGCAGCCCCTCGGGCGGGGGGACCACCGGGGAGCTGTTTTTT.

The J gene is TRBJ1-2, the V gene TRBV5-1, with a possible D match to TRBD1 (5 bases). CDR3 size: 11 residues. The germline gives CDR1 SGHRS, CDR2 YFSETQ. The V end was cut by 3 bases, the J end by 8 bases, with 8 bases between. CDR3 nucleotides: TGCGCCAGCAGCTCAGGGTTAGGCTACACCTTC. This codes for CASSSGLGYTF. The full variable domain, rest sourced from reference TRBV5-1 and TRBJ1-2, is KAGVTQTPRYLIKTRGQQVTLSCSPISGHRSVSWYQQTPGQGLQFLFEYFSETQRNKGNFPGRFSGRQFSNSRSEMNVSTLELGDSALYLCASSSGLGYTFGSGTRLTVV.

The V call is TRBV28, the J call TRBJ2-5; 9 nucleotides match TRBD1. The germline V gene has CDR1 MDHEN and CDR2 SYDVKM. Trimming removed 7 bases from V and 2 bases from J; junction bases left unmatched: 8. The CDR3 contains 15 residues. In DNA, the CDR3 is TGTGCCAGCACTCCTTCAGGACAGGGGCAAGAGACCCAGTACTTC. Protein product: CASTPSGQGQETQYF.

The chain employs TRBV11-3 and TRBJ1-5, with a possible D match to TRBD1 (6 bases). V was cut by 9 bases and J by 2 bases, with 17 bases left in between. Germline V gives CDR1 SGHNT, CDR2 YENEEA. The CDR3 runs to 15 residues. CDR3 in amino acids: CASLEGGHGNQPQHF. The CDR3 DNA reads as TGTGCCAGTCTAGAGGGGGGGCACGGCAATCAGCCCCAGCATTTT.

The chain couples TRBV4-1 to TRBJ2-3; TRBD1 aligns across 8 bases. Germline V gene sequence: CDR1 MGHRA, CDR2 YSYEKL. CDR3 size: 19 residues. The J segment lost 4 bases and the V segment lost 0 bases, leaving 15 bases of the junction unmatched. CDR3 amino acids: CASSQDPRPGTGGADTQYF. CDR3 DNA: TGCGCCAGCAGCCAAGACCCTCGGCCCGGGACAGGCGGTGCAGATACGCAGTATTTT.

This chain uses TRBV7-6 with TRBJ2-7, with 7 bases that match TRBD1. Germline assignment: CDR1 SGHVS and CDR2 FNYEAQ. V trimming: 5 bases; J trimming: 1 base; junction bases outside the gene matches: 8. This CDR3 has 15 amino acids. Here the CDR3 DNA reads TGTGCCAGCAGCCCAGGGGGTGGTCGGTCCTACGAGCAGTACTTC. This encodes CASSPGGGRSYEQYF. The entire variable domain, with the rest obtained from reference TRBV7-6 and TRBJ2-7, is as follows: GAGVSQSPRYKVTKRGQDVALRCDPISGHVSLYWYRQALGQGPEFLTYFNYEAQQDKSGLPNDRFSAERPEGSISTLTIQRTEQRDSAMYRCASSPGGGRSYEQYFGPGTRLTVT.

The rearrangement uses TRBV20-1 and TRBJ2-7; D ambiguous. Per germline, CDR1 DFQATT and CDR2 SNEGSKA (reference sequence). Trimming left V 8 bases short and J 2 bases short, with 10 bases between. The CDR3 is made up of 11 amino acids. DNA of the CDR3: TGCAGTCGAGGAGCCCCCTACGAGCAGTACTTC. This encodes CSRGAPYEQYF.

The chain employs TRBV18 and TRBJ2-3, with 7 positions matching TRBD1. The CDR3 loop spans 16 amino acids. The V gene end was trimmed by 1 base and the J gene end by 0 bases; junction bases not matched to a gene: 4. CDR1 and CDR2 from the germline V gene are KGHSH and LQKENI. The CDR3 here is CASSPLRQGSTDTQYF. As DNA, the CDR3 is TGTGCCAGCTCACCACTAAGACAGGGTAGCACAGATACGCAGTATTTT.

The rearrangement joins TRBV28 to TRBJ1-2; 7 nucleotides match TRBD1. Per the germline V gene, CDR1 is MDHEN and CDR2 is SYDVKM. This CDR3 region has 14 residues. J gave up 3 bases and V 6 bases, and 7 bases lay outside the gene matches. CDR3 protein: CASSRADRDYGYTF. CDR3 nucleotide sequence: TGTGCCAGCAGCCGCGCAGACAGGGACTATGGCTACACCTTC.

The DNA of the CDR3 is TGTGCCAGCAGCCTGGACGGGACCTACGAGCAGTACTTC. Its protein is CASSLDGTYEQYF. The chain links TRBV5-8 to TRBJ2-7; D possibly corresponds to TRBD2 (5 bases). This CDR3 is built from 13 residues. The V gene lost 4 bases and the J gene lost 2 bases, with 10 bases spanning the gap. Germline V gene lookup returns CDR1 SGHTS and CDR2 YDEGEE.

The chain uses TRBV30 and TRBJ2-5; D might be TRBD1 (7 bases). Germline CDR1 reads GTSNPN; CDR2 reads SVGIG (reference sequence). The CDR3 is 15 residues long. V lost 4 bases, J lost 2 bases, and 17 bases lay in between. The CDR3: CAWTTWRGPQETQYF. The CDR3 DNA reads as TGTGCCTGGACGACTTGGAGGGGGCCTCAAGAGACCCAGTACTTC. Drawing the rest from reference TRBV30 and TRBJ2-5, the complete variable domain is SQTIHQWPATLVQPVGSPLSLECTVEGTSNPNLYWYRQAAGRGLQLLFYSVGIGQISSEVPQNLSASRPQDRQFILSSKKLLLSDSGFYLCAWTTWRGPQETQYFGPGTRLLVL.

CDR3 bases: TGTGCCAGCAGTTACTCCCAGGGGGGTGAACTGTTTTTT. This gives the protein CASSYSQGGELFF. V gene TRBV6-5 combines with J gene TRBJ1-4; 7 nucleotides line up with TRBD1. Germline V CDR1 and CDR2: MNHEY, SVGAGI. The CDR3 is 13 amino acids. With 0 bases clipped from V and 12 bases from J, the junction kept 4 bases outside the gene matches.

This chain links TRBV6-5 with TRBJ2-7, with a tentative D call TRBD1 (6 bases). The germline V and J ends were trimmed by 2 bases and 2 bases, with 16 bases remaining between them. Germline V gene data show CDR1 as MNHEY and CDR2 as SVGAGI. The CDR3 covers 16 residues. CDR3 residues: CASSYRAGVGAYEQYF. CDR3 DNA sequence: TGTGCCAGCAGTTACAGGGCAGGGGTGGGGGCCTACGAGCAGTACTTC.

The chain combines TRBV25-1 with TRBJ2-5; possibly TRBD2 for D (6 bases). This CDR3 region has 12 residues. V dropped 8 bases and J dropped 5 bases, with 12 bases sitting between them. Germline CDR1 and CDR2: MGHDK and SYGVNS. The CDR3 sequence: CASGRTLETQYF. In DNA form, the CDR3 reads TGTGCCAGCGGGAGGACCTTGGAGACCCAGTACTTC.

The chain employs TRBV5-5 and TRBJ1-1; no clear D gene. Trimming took 6 bases from V and 0 from J, leaving 18 bases between them. Per germline, CDR1 SGHKS and CDR2 YYEKEE (reference sequence). CDR3 length equals 16 residues. As DNA, the CDR3 is TGTGCCAGCACCCCGCCGGGGATTCAAATGAACACTGAAGCTTTCTTT. Translated: CASTPPGIQMNTEAFF. The full variable domain, in which reference TRBV5-5 and TRBJ1-1 provide the parts outside the CDR3, is DAGVTQSPTHLIKTRGQQVTLRCSPISGHKSVSWYQQVLGQGPQFIFQYYEKEERGRGNFPDRFSARQFPNYSSELNVNALLLGDSALYLCASTPPGIQMNTEAFFGQGTRLTVV.

The chain is built from TRBV7-9 and TRBJ1-3, with 7 nucleotides matching TRBD1. This CDR3 is 15 amino acids long. CDR1 is SEHNR and CDR2 is FQNEAQ in the germline V gene (reference sequence). Trimming at V came to 6 bases and at J to 7 bases, leaving 12 bases not matched to a gene. The CDR3 reads CASSDRDSLGNTIYF. The CDR3 DNA reads as TGTGCCAGCAGTGACAGGGACTCCCTCGGGAACACCATATATTTT.

V and J are TRBV18 and TRBJ2-1, with 9 positions matching TRBD1. CDR3 length: 14 amino acids. With 1 base clipped from V and 8 bases from J, the junction kept 3 bases outside the gene matches. Per the germline V gene, CDR1 is KGHSH and CDR2 is LQKENI. CDR3 bases: TGTGCCAGCTCACCACGACAGGGGGTGGATGAGCAGTTCTTC. Translated: CASSPRQGVDEQFF.

The rearrangement uses TRBV28 and TRBJ1-2, with a possible D match to TRBD1 (5 bases). This CDR3 is built from 12 residues. V was cut by 6 bases and J by 3 bases, with 8 bases left in between. From germline, CDR1 is MDHEN and CDR2 SYDVKM. CDR3 region: CASSWGDYGYTF. CDR3 coding DNA: TGTGCCAGCAGCTGGGGGGACTATGGCTACACCTTC.

The chain links TRBV5-1 to TRBJ1-1; the D is unclear. The CDR3 totals 14 residues. Germline V CDR1 and CDR2: SGHRS, YFSETQ. The V and J ends lost 5 bases and 1 base respectively, with 12 bases between them. The CDR3, as DNA: TGCGCCAGCAGACCCGCGCCGGGGAACACTGAAGCTTTCTTT. Amino acid sequence: CASRPAPGNTEAFF. Based on the CDR3 plus reference TRBV5-1 and TRBJ1-1, the full variable domain is KAGVTQTPRYLIKTRGQQVTLSCSPISGHRSVSWYQQTPGQGLQFLFEYFSETQRNKGNFPGRFSGRQFSNSRSEMNVSTLELGDSALYLCASRPAPGNTEAFFGQGTRLTVV.

J is TRBJ2-2 and V is TRBV7-2; TRBD2 aligns across 10 bases. CDR1 and CDR2 (germline): SGHTA, FQGNSA. The CDR3 is 14 amino acids. V was pared by 6 bases and J by 5 bases, with 3 bases of the junction left unmatched. This CDR3 is CASRPSGSTGELFF. CDR3 coding DNA: TGTGCCAGCAGGCCTAGCGGGAGTACCGGGGAGCTGTTTTTT.

The chain links TRBV6-1 to TRBJ2-1; unclear D gene. V lost 9 bases to trimming and J lost 2 bases, with 14 bases between them. The CDR3 loop spans 14 amino acids. Germline CDR1 MNHNS, CDR2 SASEGT. CDR3 residues: CASHGGVPYNEQFF. The CDR3 nucleotides read TGTGCCAGTCACGGCGGTGTGCCCTACAATGAGCAGTTCTTC.